The clone carrying this T cell receptor beta chain was observed a few times. Antigen unknown. This specimen comes from a study of vaccination and CD4 T cells after COVID-19. The ends were cut back, 2 bases at V and 6 bases at J, with 10 bases in the middle. The germline gives CDR1 SGHTA, CDR2 FQGNSA. The CDR3 length is 14 residues. At the Johns Hopkins FTIC core, DNA taken from cultured CD4+ T cells was sequenced by way of the Oncomine TCR Beta short-read assay. Scientists extracted genomic DNA from CD4+ T cells grown in culture. In TCRdb, the PCR reads were re-called with MiXCR into one record per CDR3 protein. The table lists 8,500 to 10,000 distinct CDR3 sequences, 28% of them singletons. Treatment: approximately 11-day PBMC culture with coronavirus spike peptide pools or control peptides (ViraFEST assay). Ahead of the COVID-19 pandemic (2011-2018), the CD4+ T cells of the unexposed donor were collected.

The sequence came from a human donor in good health. Specimen: CD4+ T cells from blood, cultured in vitro. The rearrangement links TRBV7-2 to TRBJ2-2; weak D call: TRBD2 (5 bases). The CDR3 region is CASSLKGVAGELFF. The CDR3, as DNA: TGTGCCAGCAGCTTAAAGGGAGTTGCCGGGGAGCTGTTTTTT.